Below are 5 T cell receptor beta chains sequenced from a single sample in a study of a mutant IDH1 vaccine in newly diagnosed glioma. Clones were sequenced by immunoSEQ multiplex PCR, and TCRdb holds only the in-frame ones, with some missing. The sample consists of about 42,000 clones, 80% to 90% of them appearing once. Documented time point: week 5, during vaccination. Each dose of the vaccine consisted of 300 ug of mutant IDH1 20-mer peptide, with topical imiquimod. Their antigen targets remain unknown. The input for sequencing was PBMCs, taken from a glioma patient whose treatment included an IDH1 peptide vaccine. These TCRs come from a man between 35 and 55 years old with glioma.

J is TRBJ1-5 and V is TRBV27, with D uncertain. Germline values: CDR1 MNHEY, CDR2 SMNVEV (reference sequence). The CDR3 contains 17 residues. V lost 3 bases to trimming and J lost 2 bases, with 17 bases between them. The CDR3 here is CASSLNSGFYGNQPQHF. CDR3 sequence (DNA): TGTGCCAGCAGTTTGAACTCGGGGTTTTATGGCAATCAGCCCCAGCATTTT.

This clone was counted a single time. CDR3 sequence: CASSFGQHNEKLFF. In DNA form, the CDR3 reads TGTGCCAGCAGCTTTGGGCAGCATAATGAAAAACTGTTTTTT. The rearrangement links TRBV9 to TRBJ1-4; no reliable D call. The germline V gene encodes CDR1 SGDLS and CDR2 YYNGEE. The length of the CDR3 is 14 residues. Trimming pared 4 bases from V and 4 bases from J, leaving 11 bases between. The full variable domain, completed using reference TRBV9 and TRBJ1-4, is DSGVTQTPKHLITATGQRVTLRCSPRSGDLSVYWYQQSLDQGLQFLIQYYNGEERAKGNILERFSAQQFPDLHSELNLSSLELGDSALYFCASSFGQHNEKLFFGSGTQLSVL.

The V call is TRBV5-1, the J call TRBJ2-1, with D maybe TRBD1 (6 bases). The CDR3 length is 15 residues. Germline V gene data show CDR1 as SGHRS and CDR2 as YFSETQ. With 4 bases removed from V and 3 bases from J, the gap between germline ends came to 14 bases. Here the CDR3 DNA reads TGCGCCAGCAGCCTAGGACAGAGAGGCTACAATGAGCAGTTCTTC. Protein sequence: CASSLGQRGYNEQFF.

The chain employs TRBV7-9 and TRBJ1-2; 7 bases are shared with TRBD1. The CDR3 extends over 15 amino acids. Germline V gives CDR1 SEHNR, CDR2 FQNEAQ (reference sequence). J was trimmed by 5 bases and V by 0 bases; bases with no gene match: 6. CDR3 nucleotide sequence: TGTGCCAGCAGCTTAGCGGTTGGCAGGGGGTATGGCTACACCTTC. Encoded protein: CASSLAVGRGYGYTF.

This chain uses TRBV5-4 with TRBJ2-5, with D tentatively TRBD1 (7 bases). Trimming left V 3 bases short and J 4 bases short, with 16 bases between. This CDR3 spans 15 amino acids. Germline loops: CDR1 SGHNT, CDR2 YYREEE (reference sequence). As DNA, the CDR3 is TGTGCCAGCAGCTCCGCGGGACAGTCAGCAGAGACCCAGTACTTC. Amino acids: CASSSAGQSAETQYF. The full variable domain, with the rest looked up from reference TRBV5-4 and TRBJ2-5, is ETGVTQSPTHLIKTRGQQVTLRCSSQSGHNTVSWYQQALGQGPQFIFQYYREEENGRGNFPPRFSGLQFPNYSSELNVNALELDDSALYLCASSSAGQSAETQYFGPGTRLLVL.